This T cell receptor (beta chain) is from a study of technical replicates of blood from several donors. Clones were sequenced by immunoSEQ multiplex PCR, and TCRdb holds only the in-frame ones, with some missing. The sample lists about 84,000 clones; 92% were seen once. This clone has only one observation. V was pared by 6 bases and J by 9 bases, with 8 bases between. In germline, CDR1 is LNHDA, CDR2 SQIVND (reference sequence). The CDR3 runs to 10 residues. This TCR derives from a human donor in good health. The specimen sequenced was T cells isolated from PBMCs. The chain uses TRBV19 and TRBJ1-2; D unclear. CDR3 sequence: CASRERSYTF. CDR3 nucleotides: TGTGCCAGTAGAGAGAGGAGCTACACCTTC.